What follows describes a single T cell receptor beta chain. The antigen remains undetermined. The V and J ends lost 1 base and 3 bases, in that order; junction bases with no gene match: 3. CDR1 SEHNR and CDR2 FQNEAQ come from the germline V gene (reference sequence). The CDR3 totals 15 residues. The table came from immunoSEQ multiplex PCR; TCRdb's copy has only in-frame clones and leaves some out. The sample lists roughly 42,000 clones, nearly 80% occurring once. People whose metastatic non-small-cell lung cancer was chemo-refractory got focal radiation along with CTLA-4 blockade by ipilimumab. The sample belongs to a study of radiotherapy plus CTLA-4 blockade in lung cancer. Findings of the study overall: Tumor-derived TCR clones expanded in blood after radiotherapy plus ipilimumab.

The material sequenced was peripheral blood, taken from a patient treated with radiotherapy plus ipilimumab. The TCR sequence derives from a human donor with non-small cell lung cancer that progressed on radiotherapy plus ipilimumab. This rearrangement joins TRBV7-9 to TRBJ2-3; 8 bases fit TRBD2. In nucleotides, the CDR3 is TGTGCCAGCAGCTTAGAGGGACTAGAAACAGATACGCAGTATTTT. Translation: CASSLEGLETDTQYF.